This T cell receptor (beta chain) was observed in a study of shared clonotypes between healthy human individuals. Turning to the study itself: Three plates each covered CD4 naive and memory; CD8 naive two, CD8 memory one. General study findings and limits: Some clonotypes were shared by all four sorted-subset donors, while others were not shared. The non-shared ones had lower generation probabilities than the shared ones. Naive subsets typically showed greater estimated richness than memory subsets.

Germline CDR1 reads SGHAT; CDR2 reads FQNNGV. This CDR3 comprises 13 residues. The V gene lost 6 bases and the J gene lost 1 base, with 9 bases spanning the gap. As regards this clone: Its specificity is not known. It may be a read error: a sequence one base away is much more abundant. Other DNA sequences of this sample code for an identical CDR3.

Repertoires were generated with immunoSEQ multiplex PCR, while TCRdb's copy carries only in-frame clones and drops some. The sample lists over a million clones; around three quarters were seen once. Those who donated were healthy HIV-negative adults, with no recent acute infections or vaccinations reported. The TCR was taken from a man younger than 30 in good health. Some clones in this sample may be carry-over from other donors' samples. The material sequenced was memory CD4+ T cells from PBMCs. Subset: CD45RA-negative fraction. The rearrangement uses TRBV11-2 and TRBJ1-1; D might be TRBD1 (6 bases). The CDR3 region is CASSQDRNTEAFF. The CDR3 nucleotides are TGTGCCAGCAGTCAGGACAGGAACACTGAAGCTTTCTTT.